Presented here are 2 T cell receptor beta chains from one specimen sequenced in a study of cytomegalovirus exposure and HLA in healthy donors. PCR primers comprised 60 Vbeta and 13 Jbeta primers. Assay: immunoSEQ multiplex PCR; the TCRdb copy retains only in-frame clones and omits some. The table records roughly 190,000 clones, roughly 73% of them present only once. Sequencing input: PBMCs. These TCRs come from a woman under 40 in good health and CMV-seronegative.

This rearrangement joins TRBV29-1 to TRBJ2-1; perhaps TRBD2 as D (6 bases). This CDR3 is 12 amino acids long. V lost 3 bases, J lost 8 bases, and 11 bases lay in between. The V gene's germline CDR1 is SQVTM and CDR2 ANQGSEA. The CDR3: CSVDPIADEQFF. DNA of the CDR3: TGCAGCGTTGATCCAATAGCGGATGAGCAGTTCTTC.

The chain links TRBV9 to TRBJ2-1, with TRBD2 matching over 11 bases. Germline CDR1 SGDLS, CDR2 YYNGEE. After removal of 0 bases from V and 4 bases from J, the junction contained 0 bases not matched to a gene. The CDR3 runs 15 residues. The CDR3 bases are TGTGCCAGCAGCGTAGTAGCGGGGGGGTACAATGAGCAGTTCTTC. It specifies CASSVVAGGYNEQFF. Looking up the rest from reference TRBV9 and TRBJ2-1 gives the full variable domain: DSGVTQTPKHLITATGQRVTLRCSPRSGDLSVYWYQQSLDQGLQFLIQYYNGEERAKGNILERFSAQQFPDLHSELNLSSLELGDSALYFCASSVVAGGYNEQFFGPGTRLTVL.